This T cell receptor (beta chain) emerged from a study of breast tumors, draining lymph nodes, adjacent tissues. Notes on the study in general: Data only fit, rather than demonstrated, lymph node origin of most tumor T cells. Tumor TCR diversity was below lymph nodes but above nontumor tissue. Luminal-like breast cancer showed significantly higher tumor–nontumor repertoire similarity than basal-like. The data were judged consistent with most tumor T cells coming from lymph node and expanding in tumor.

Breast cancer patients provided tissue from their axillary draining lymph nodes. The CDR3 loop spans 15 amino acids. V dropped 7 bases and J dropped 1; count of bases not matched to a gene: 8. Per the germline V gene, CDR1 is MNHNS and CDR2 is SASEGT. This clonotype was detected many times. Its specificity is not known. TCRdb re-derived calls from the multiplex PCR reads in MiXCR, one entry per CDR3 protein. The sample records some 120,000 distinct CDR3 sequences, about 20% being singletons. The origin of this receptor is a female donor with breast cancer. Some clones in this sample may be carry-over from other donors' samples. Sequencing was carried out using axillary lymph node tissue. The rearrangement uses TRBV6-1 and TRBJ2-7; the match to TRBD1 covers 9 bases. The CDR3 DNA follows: TGTGCCAGCACTTTGGACAGGGGAGAGTCCTACGAGCAGTACTTC. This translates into CASTLDRGESYEQYF.